This T cell receptor (beta chain) was obtained from a study of CD8+ T cells in alopecia areata. Study results and limitations: During tofacitinib treatment, many expanded lesional clones remained in scalp and blood. The study found higher clonality in lesional than normal scalp, especially in alopecia totalis/universalis. Scalp clonality and expanded CD8+ clones among the top 100 were significantly decreased by tofacitinib.

Investigators isolated RNA and reverse transcribed it into cDNA to act as the sequencing template. Profiling relied on immunoSEQ multiplex PCR, and the TCRdb table lists in-frame clones only, not all of them. Among 210,000 or so clones listed, approximately 67% were seen once. There are 13 residues in the CDR3. The germline CDR1 and CDR2 sequences are GTSNPN and SVGIG (reference sequence). V lost 0 bases, J lost 3 bases, and 9 bases lay in between. The treatment here: oral pan-JAK inhibitor, 5-10 mg twice daily. Peripheral blood and lesional scalp punch biopsies were taken from alopecia areata patients. About this clone itself: What it binds is unknown.

The sample in question was CD4+ T cells sorted from blood, obtained around week 44, from a patient treated with tofacitinib. The chain couples TRBV30 to TRBJ2-7; the D is unclear. The TCR sequence derives from a human donor with alopecia areata. The chain's CDR3 is CAWSVRRLYEQYF. The CDR3 DNA follows: TGTGCCTGGAGTGTACGCCGTCTCTACGAGCAGTACTTC.